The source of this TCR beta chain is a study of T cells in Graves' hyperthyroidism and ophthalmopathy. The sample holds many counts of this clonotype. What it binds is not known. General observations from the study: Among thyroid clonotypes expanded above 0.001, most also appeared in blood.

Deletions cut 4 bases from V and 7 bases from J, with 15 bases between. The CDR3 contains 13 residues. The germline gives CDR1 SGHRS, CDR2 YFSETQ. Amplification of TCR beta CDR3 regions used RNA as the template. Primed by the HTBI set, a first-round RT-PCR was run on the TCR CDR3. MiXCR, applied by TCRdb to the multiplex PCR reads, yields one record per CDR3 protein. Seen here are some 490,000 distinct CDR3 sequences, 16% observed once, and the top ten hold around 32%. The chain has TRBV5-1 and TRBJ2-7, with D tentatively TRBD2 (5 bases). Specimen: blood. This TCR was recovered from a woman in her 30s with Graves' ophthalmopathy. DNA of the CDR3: TGCGCCAGCAGCCCACGGACTTTTGTAGAGCAGTACTTC. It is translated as CASSPRTFVEQYF.